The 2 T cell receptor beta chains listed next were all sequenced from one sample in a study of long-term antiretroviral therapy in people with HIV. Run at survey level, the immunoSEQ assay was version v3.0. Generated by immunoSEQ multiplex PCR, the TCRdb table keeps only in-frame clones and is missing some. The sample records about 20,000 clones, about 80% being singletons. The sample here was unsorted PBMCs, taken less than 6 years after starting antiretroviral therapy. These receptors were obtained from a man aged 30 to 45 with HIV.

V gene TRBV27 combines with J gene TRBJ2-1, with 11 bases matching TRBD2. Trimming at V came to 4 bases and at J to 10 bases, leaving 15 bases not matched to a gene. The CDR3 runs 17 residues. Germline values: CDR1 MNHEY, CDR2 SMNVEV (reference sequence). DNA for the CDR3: TGTGCCAGCAGTTACCTCCTGACTAGCGGGATAGGAGGGGAGCAGTTCTTC. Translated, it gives CASSYLLTSGIGGEQFF.

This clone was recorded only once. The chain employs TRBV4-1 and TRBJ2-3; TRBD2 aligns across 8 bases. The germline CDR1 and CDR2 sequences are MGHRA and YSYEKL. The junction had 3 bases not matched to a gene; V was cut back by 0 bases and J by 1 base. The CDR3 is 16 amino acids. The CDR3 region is CASSQDRGGGTDTQYF. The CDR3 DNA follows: TGCGCCAGCAGCCAAGATCGGGGGGGCGGCACAGATACGCAGTATTTT.